This entry lists 6 T cell receptor beta chains sequenced from one sample in a study of T cell responses to AZD1222 COVID-19 vaccine. The data were produced by immunoSEQ multiplex PCR, yet TCRdb's version contains in-frame clones alone and is incomplete. The sample holds around 200,000 clones; approximately 93% are singletons and the top ten take about 3.9%. The sequenced sample was peripheral blood, obtained on day 0 of AZD1222 vaccination. Receptors originate from an adult in good health.

This rearrangement joins TRBV16 to TRBJ1-5; maybe TRBD1 (6 bases). Germline assignment: CDR1 KGHSY and CDR2 FQNENV. V lost 1 base and J 4 bases, leaving 14 bases between the germline ends. This CDR3 contains 16 residues. The CDR3 reads CASSQWRAGVNQPQHF. CDR3 bases: TGTGCCAGCAGCCAATGGCGGGCAGGGGTTAATCAGCCCCAGCATTTT.

The V gene is TRBV20-1, the J gene TRBJ1-1; no clear D gene. Germline loops: CDR1 DFQATT, CDR2 SNEGSKA (reference sequence). This CDR3 contains 11 residues. V lost 3 bases and J lost 4, with 6 bases in between. The CDR3 DNA reads as TGCAGTGCTAGGGGTGGCACTGAAGCTTTCTTT. This encodes CSARGGTEAFF.

The V gene is TRBV7-9, the J gene TRBJ2-7, with 8 bases that match TRBD1. Germline-derived CDR1 and CDR2 are SEHNR and FQNEAQ (reference sequence). The ends lost 1 base at V and 2 bases at J; junction bases unmatched: 13. The CDR3 has 18 amino acids. The CDR3 here is CASSLGRTRTGRAYEQYF. In nucleotides, the CDR3 is TGTGCCAGCAGCTTAGGGAGAACGCGGACAGGGAGAGCCTACGAGCAGTACTTC. Together with reference TRBV7-9 and TRBJ2-7, the CDR3 gives the full variable domain: DTGVSQNPRHKITKRGQNVTFRCDPISEHNRLYWYRQTLGQGPEFLTYFQNEAQLEKSRLLSDRFSAERPKGSFSTLEIQRTEQGDSAMYLCASSLGRTRTGRAYEQYFGPGTRLTVT.

The table lists this clone with a count of one. This rearrangement joins TRBV3-1 (or the pseudogene TRBV3-2) to TRBJ1-5, with D possibly TRBD1 on 5 matching bases. The CDR3 is made up of 13 amino acids. The germline CDR1 and CDR2 sequences are LGHDT and YNNKEL (reference sequence). V lost 4 bases and J lost 4, with 8 bases in between. The CDR3 sequence: CASSLGPNQPQHF. In DNA form, the CDR3 reads TGTGCCAGCAGCCTGGGGCCTAATCAGCCCCAGCATTTT.

The genes are TRBV18 and TRBJ1-3; no firm D call. Trimming took 7 bases from V and 0 from J, leaving 7 bases between them. CDR3 length: 13 residues. CDR1 and CDR2 (germline): KGHSH, LQKENI. The CDR3: CASFKSSGNTIYF. The CDR3 DNA sequence: TGTGCCAGCTTTAAGAGCTCTGGAAACACCATATATTTT.

The rearrangement links TRBV5-4 to TRBJ2-3; D might be TRBD1 (5 bases). CDR1 and CDR2 from the germline V gene are SGHNT and YYREEE (reference sequence). Trimming removed 1 base from V and 3 bases from J, with 15 bases in between. The CDR3 totals 16 residues. CDR3 bases: TGTGCCAGCAGCTTGTTTGTTGGGGCTGGGACAGATACGCAGTATTTT. Its protein product is CASSLFVGAGTDTQYF.